A selection of T cell receptor beta chains follows, all from one sample in a study of T-cell reconstitution after alpha-beta-depleted transplantation in children. Each CDR3 protein is one row after TCRdb ran MiXCR on the PCR reads. The sample holds fewer than 450,000 distinct CDR3 sequences, about a sixth seen once. The sequences come from PBMCs, mostly from graft donor cells, collected 360 days after TCRalphabeta/CD19-depleted stem cell transplant. The receptor source for this set is a male patient aged 2-10 years who had a stem cell transplant for acute lymphoblastic leukemia, so the T cells may come from the graft donor. Each CDR3 is given with its conserved first and last residue. D genes are given only for firm matches. Some rows mark clone size as missing; the rest say once, few, many or name a class of expanded clone.

d_gene	v_gene	j_gene	abundance	CDR3aa	CDR3nt
.	TRBV28	TRBJ1-2	few	CASSLGAVRGYTF	TGTGCCAGCAGTTTAGGGGCGGTGAGGGGCTACACCTTC
.	TRBV20-1	TRBJ2-3	.	CSASFRQPSTDTQYF	TGCAGTGCTAGTTTTAGACAGCCTAGCACAGATACGCAGTATTTT
.	TRBV7-9	TRBJ2-2	.	CASSRGLSFTGELFF	TGTGCCAGCAGTCGAGGACTGTCTTTCACCGGGGAGCTGTTTTTT
.	TRBV27	TRBJ2-1	medium-sized	CASSFYNEQFF	TGTGCCAGCAGTTTCTACAATGAGCAGTTCTTC
TRBD2	TRBV7-8	TRBJ2-3	.	CASSLARRLAGGHTDTQYF	TGTGCCAGCAGCTTAGCGCGGAGACTAGCGGGAGGGCACACAGATACGCAGTATTTT
TRBD2	TRBV6-1	TRBJ2-7	few	CASSRSGRTYEQYF	TGTGCCAGCAGTCGAAGCGGGAGAACCTACGAGCAGTACTTC
TRBD1	TRBV12-3/TRBV12-4	TRBJ1-5	.	CASSSAPGGYQPQHF	TGTGCCAGCAGTTCAGCCCCAGGGGGTTATCAGCCCCAGCATTTT
.	TRBV21-1	TRBJ2-1	few	CASSKIARRWVNEQFF	TGTGCCAGCAGCAAAATAGCACGACGTTGGGTCAATGAGCAGTTCTTC
TRBD2	TRBV29-1	TRBJ2-3	.	CSAATSGTDTQYF	TGCAGCGCCGCGACTAGCGGCACAGATACGCAGTATTTT
TRBD1	TRBV9	TRBJ1-6	.	CASSAHRGDNSPLHF	TGTGCCAGCAGCGCGCACAGGGGCGATAATTCACCCCTCCACTTT
.	TRBV29-1	TRBJ2-3	few	CSGLGWTDTQYF	TGCAGCGGACTAGGTTGGACAGATACGCAGTATTTT
.	TRBV10-2	TRBJ2-2	few	CASSGPTPTGELFF	TGCGCCAGCTCGGGCCCGACGCCTACCGGGGAGCTGTTTTTT
.	TRBV5-1	TRBJ2-1	.	CASSFSLLGNEQFF	TGCGCCAGCAGCTTTTCCCTCCTGGGCAATGAGCAGTTCTTC
.	TRBV10-3	TRBJ1-5	.	CAIRGPGQNQPQHF	TGTGCCATCAGAGGGCCGGGCCAAAATCAGCCCCAGCATTTT
TRBD2	TRBV20-1	TRBJ2-1	.	CSADSGRLHEQFF	TGCAGTGCTGATAGCGGGAGATTGCATGAGCAGTTCTTC
.	TRBV20-1	TRBJ2-2	.	CSAREKMITGELFF	TGCAGTGCTAGAGAGAAGATGATCACCGGGGAGCTGTTTTTT
TRBD2	TRBV10-3	TRBJ2-7	many	CAISESGWDYRYEQYF	TGTGCCATCAGTGAGTCGGGTTGGGACTACAGATACGAGCAGTACTTC
TRBD1	TRBV7-9	TRBJ1-1	.	CASSPQDRGITEAFF	TGTGCCAGCAGCCCCCAGGACAGGGGCATCACTGAAGCTTTCTTT
.	TRBV5-1	TRBJ2-7	.	CASSLDGYNEQYF	TGCGCCAGCAGCTTGGATGGCTACAACGAGCAGTACTTC
TRBD1	TRBV10-3	TRBJ2-3	many	CATRDRNTDTQYF	TGTGCCACCCGGGACAGAAACACAGATACGCAGTATTTT
TRBD2	TRBV6-1	TRBJ2-1	.	CASSRPPGLHSYNEQFF	TGTGCCAGCAGCCGCCCTCCGGGACTACACTCCTACAATGAGCAGTTCTTC
TRBD2	TRBV11-2	TRBJ2-3	.	CASSLRGAGTSYSTDTQYF	TGTGCCAGCAGCTTAAGAGGGGCAGGGACTAGTTATAGCACAGATACGCAGTATTTT
TRBD2	TRBV10-3	TRBJ2-7	once	CAISDQGTSGTYEQYF	TGTGCCATCAGTGACCAAGGGACTAGCGGCACCTACGAGCAGTACTTC
.	TRBV5-6	TRBJ1-1	few	CASSNVPGNTEAFF	TGTGCCAGCAGCAACGTTCCTGGGAACACTGAAGCTTTCTTT
.	TRBV4-3	TRBJ2-4	.	CASSQYRGLNAKNIQYF	TGCGCCAGCAGCCAATACAGGGGACTCAATGCCAAAAACATTCAGTACTTC
.	TRBV28	TRBJ2-7	few	CASSLRSLVGRGYEQYF	TGTGCCAGCAGTTTACGAAGCCTTGTGGGCCGGGGTTACGAGCAGTACTTC
.	TRBV11-2	TRBJ2-5	few	CASSLTAGETQYF	TGTGCCAGCAGCTTAACAGCTGGGGAGACCCAGTACTTC
TRBD1	TRBV29-1	TRBJ1-6	.	CSVGIIGTGPF	TGCAGCGTTGGAATCATAGGGACAGGGCCATTT
.	TRBV12-3/TRBV12-4	TRBJ2-2	many	CASSLYGELFF	TGTGCCAGCAGTTTATACGGGGAGCTGTTTTTT
.	TRBV12-3/TRBV12-4	TRBJ1-5	few	CASSLKGWAFRSNQPQHF	TGTGCCAGCAGTTTAAAGGGGTGGGCTTTTAGGAGCAATCAGCCCCAGCATTTT
TRBD2	TRBV4-1	TRBJ2-5	.	CASSQAGGSQTQYF	TGCGCCAGCAGCCAAGCCGGCGGGAGTCAGACCCAGTACTTC
TRBD1	TRBV11-2	TRBJ2-3	.	CASSLGGTGGWKFTDTQYF	TGTGCCAGCAGCTTAGGGGGGACAGGGGGCTGGAAGTTCACAGATACGCAGTATTTT
.	TRBV6-5	TRBJ1-2	few	CASSYGEGTYGYTF	TGTGCCAGCAGTTACGGGGAGGGCACCTATGGCTACACCTTC
.	TRBV4-1	TRBJ2-7	many	CASSQAPATGYYEQYF	TGCGCCAGCAGCCAAGCTCCGGCCACAGGTTACTACGAGCAGTACTTC
TRBD2	TRBV6-2/TRBV6-3	TRBJ2-1	few	CASSYVLAGGPPYNEQFF	TGTGCCAGCAGTTACGTTTTAGCGGGAGGGCCTCCTTACAATGAGCAGTTCTTC
.	TRBV12-3/TRBV12-4	TRBJ2-3	.	CASSLAGIGDTQYF	TGTGCCAGCAGTTTAGCAGGGATCGGGGATACGCAGTATTTT
.	TRBV18	TRBJ2-7	few	CASSSSNYEQYF	TGTGCCAGCTCGAGCAGTAACTACGAGCAGTACTTC
TRBD1	TRBV12-3/TRBV12-4	TRBJ2-5	once	CASSRYRGETQYF	TGTGCCAGCAGTAGGTACAGGGGGGAGACCCAGTACTTC
TRBD1	TRBV5-1	TRBJ2-6	.	CASRRGQSGANVLTF	TGCGCCAGCAGAAGGGGACAGTCTGGGGCCAACGTCCTGACTTTC
.	TRBV12-3/TRBV12-4	TRBJ1-2	.	CASSLARYGYTF	TGTGCCAGCAGTTTAGCGCGCTATGGCTACACCTTC
.	TRBV5-1	TRBJ2-1	many	CASSLGPPDDYNEQFF	TGCGCCAGCAGCTTGGGCCCGCCAGACGACTACAATGAGCAGTTCTTC
TRBD2	TRBV20-1	TRBJ2-1	few	CSARVELASLSSYNEQFF	TGCAGTGCTAGAGTCGAACTAGCGAGTTTAAGCTCCTACAATGAGCAGTTCTTC
TRBD1	TRBV29-1	TRBJ1-2	.	CSALRDRGRGGYTF	TGCAGCGCCCTCAGAGACAGGGGGCGCGGTGGCTACACCTTC
.	TRBV6-6	TRBJ1-1	many	CASSYPLGPGMNTEAFF	TGTGCCAGCAGTTACCCTCTGGGTCCAGGGATGAACACTGAAGCTTTCTTT
.	TRBV29-1	TRBJ2-5	many	CSVGLMETQYF	TGCAGCGTTGGTCTAATGGAGACCCAGTACTTC
.	TRBV4-3	TRBJ2-7	few	CASSQFRYYEQYF	TGCGCCAGCAGCCAATTCCGGTACTACGAGCAGTACTTC
TRBD2	TRBV7-9	TRBJ2-1	.	CASSIGGVQLYNEQFF	TGTGCCAGCAGCATCGGGGGGGTACAGCTATACAATGAGCAGTTCTTC
TRBD1	TRBV7-8	TRBJ1-2	.	CASSLTGQGGGYGYTF	TGTGCCAGCAGCTTAACGGGACAGGGGGGCGGCTATGGCTACACCTTC